The 16 T cell receptor beta chains given below trace back to one sample, sequenced in a study of glioma-infiltrating T cells after dendritic cell vaccination. Time point indicated: after dendritic cell vaccination, including at tumor progression/relapse. Measured with immunoSEQ multiplex PCR; TCRdb has only the in-frame clones, and not every one. The sample holds over 90,000 clones; about 85% are singletons and the top ten take around 5.4%. Source: blood, taken after dendritic cell vaccination. The source is a human donor with glioblastoma.

The rearrangement uses TRBV12-2 and TRBJ2-2; whether TRBD2, the table's D call, matches the DNA was not checked. TRBV12-2 is recorded as a pseudogene. The CDR3 runs 16 residues. The CDR3, as DNA: TGTGCAAGTCGCCTAGGGCTAGCGGGATTCTCCGGGGAGCTGTTTTTT. Protein product: CASRLGLAGFSGELFF.

This clone appeared a single time. The chain recombines TRBV5-6 with TRBJ2-7, with 13 bases lining up with TRBD2. The J segment lost 2 bases and the V segment lost 5 bases, leaving 4 bases of the junction unmatched. This CDR3 region has 15 residues. Germline V gene data show CDR1 as SGHDT and CDR2 as YYEEEE. In DNA form, the CDR3 reads TGTGCCAGCAGATGGACTAGCGGGAGTGCCTACGAGCAGTACTTC. This encodes CASRWTSGSAYEQYF.

The chain combines TRBV5-8 with TRBJ2-1, with 8 bases identical to TRBD1. V trimming: 4 bases; J trimming: 4 bases; junction bases outside the gene matches: 7. The CDR3 loop spans 15 amino acids. The germline V gene has CDR1 SGHTS and CDR2 YDEGEE. This chain's CDR3 is CASSPGQALYNEQFF. The CDR3 bases are TGTGCCAGCAGCCCGGGACAGGCCCTTTACAATGAGCAGTTCTTC.

This clone showed up just a few times. V is TRBV18 and J is TRBJ2-6, with 9 bases aligning to TRBD1. CDR1 and CDR2 from the germline V gene are KGHSH and LQKENI. The CDR3 extends over 17 amino acids. Trimming took 5 bases from V and 2 from J; bases not matched to a gene: 7. DNA of the CDR3: TGTGCCAGCTCAGGACAGGGGTCGGGGCCTGGGGCCAACGTCCTGACTTTC. This encodes CASSGQGSGPGANVLTF.

The chain joins TRBV7-9 to TRBJ2-3; 13 nucleotides match TRBD2. The CDR3 consists of 18 residues. V lost 5 bases, J lost 5 bases, and 13 bases stayed unmatched. The germline CDR1 and CDR2 sequences are SEHNR and FQNEAQ (reference sequence). The CDR3 loop reads CASSLAHGLAGVVDTQYF. The CDR3 bases are TGTGCCAGCAGCCTGGCTCATGGACTAGCGGGAGTAGTAGATACGCAGTATTTT.

The rearrangement links TRBV11-1 to TRBJ2-5; 7 bases fit TRBD1. CDR3 size: 16 residues. The J segment lost 1 base and the V segment lost 1 base, leaving 6 bases of the junction unmatched. Germline CDR1 and CDR2: SGHAT and FQDESV (reference sequence). CDR3 in amino acids: CASSLGLTGSQETQYF. The CDR3 bases are TGTGCCAGCAGCTTAGGGCTGACAGGGTCCCAAGAGACCCAGTACTTC.

The CDR3 region is CASSPSGDETGELFF. The CDR3, as DNA: TGTGCCAGCAGCCCCTCAGGGGATGAGACCGGGGAGCTGTTTTTT. The chain has TRBV9 and TRBJ2-2; D may be TRBD1 (6 bases). This CDR3 contains 15 residues. Germline CDR1 reads SGDLS; CDR2 reads YYNGEE. Deletions cut 4 bases from V and 5 bases from J, with 15 bases between.

This clone was detected a few times. J is TRBJ2-1 and V is TRBV4-2; 7 bases are a match to TRBD1. The CDR3 runs to 12 residues. Trimming removed 4 bases from V and 10 bases from J; junction bases left unmatched: 4. CDR1 and CDR2 (germline): LGHNA, YNFKEQ. CDR3 coding DNA: TGTGCCAGCAGCCCTATACAGGGGGAGCAGTTCTTC. This translates into CASSPIQGEQFF.

This clone was found a few times. This chain links TRBV5-4 with TRBJ1-1; D is unclear. The CDR3 has 15 residues. The germline V gene encodes CDR1 SGHNT and CDR2 YYREEE (reference sequence). V gave up 2 bases and J gave up 4 bases, with 15 bases separating them. The CDR3 nucleotides are TGTGCCAGCAGCTTCAGGTCCAGCGGGCGCACTGAAGCTTTCTTT. This codes for CASSFRSSGRTEAFF.

This clone has more than one count but fewer than ten. The chain links TRBV5-4 to TRBJ1-4, with TRBD1 matching 9 bases. Germline loops: CDR1 SGHNT, CDR2 YYREEE (reference sequence). J was trimmed by 10 bases and V by 0 bases; bases with no gene match: 4. This CDR3 has 14 residues. The DNA for the CDR3 is TGTGCCAGCAGCTTGGAAGTGACAGGGGGAAAACTGTTTTTT. It is translated as CASSLEVTGGKLFF.

The chain couples TRBV7-2 to TRBJ2-1; the match to TRBD2 covers 16 bases. The CDR3 extends over 19 amino acids. Unmatched junction bases numbered 10, after V lost 5 bases and J lost 3 bases. In germline, CDR1 is SGHTA, CDR2 FQGNSA. The CDR3 reads CASSHFGTSGGAGYNEQFF. The CDR3 DNA reads TGTGCCAGCAGCCACTTCGGGACTAGCGGGGGGGCCGGCTACAATGAGCAGTTCTTC.

This clone showed up just a few times. The J gene is TRBJ2-7, the V gene TRBV9; D is perhaps TRBD1 (6 bases). There are 14 residues in the CDR3. Between the trimmed V and J ends, which lost 4 bases and 5 bases, there was a span of 16 bases. Germline V CDR1 and CDR2: SGDLS, YYNGEE. The CDR3 region has the DNA TGTGCCAGCAGCCCCGATCTTCCAGGGGACGAGCAGTACTTC. It encodes CASSPDLPGDEQYF.

The J gene is TRBJ2-3, the V gene TRBV2; no reliable D call. The germline V and J ends were trimmed by 11 bases and 4 bases, with 19 bases remaining between them. CDR3 length equals 14 residues. Germline V gene data show CDR1 as SNHLY and CDR2 as FYNNEI. The CDR3 here is CADISALHADTQYF. The CDR3 nucleotides are TGTGCCGATATATCCGCGTTGCACGCAGATACGCAGTATTTT. Supplemented by reference TRBV2 and TRBJ2-3, the full variable domain reads EPEVTQTPSHQVTQMGQEVILRCVPISNHLYFYWYRQILGQKVEFLVSFYNNEISEKSEIFDDQFSVERPDGSNFTLKIRSTKLEDSAMYFCADISALHADTQYFGPGTRLTVL.

J is TRBJ2-7 and V is TRBV30; D possibly corresponds to TRBD2 (6 bases). V lost 4 bases and J 1 base, leaving 8 bases between the germline ends. This CDR3 contains 12 residues. CDR1 is GTSNPN and CDR2 is SVGIG in the germline V gene (reference sequence). CDR3 residues: CAWTRGSYEQYF. DNA of the CDR3: TGTGCCTGGACGCGGGGATCCTACGAGCAGTACTTC.

This chain links TRBV14 with TRBJ1-6; 9 bases agree with TRBD1. The CDR3 spans 14 residues. Germline V lookup: CDR1 SGHDN, CDR2 FVKESK. V was pared by 4 bases and J by 10 bases, with 5 bases of the junction left unmatched. The CDR3 sequence is CASSPTGGTSPLHF. Here the CDR3 DNA reads TGTGCCAGCAGCCCGACAGGGGGAACCTCACCCCTCCACTTT.

V is TRBV7-9 and J is TRBJ2-7, with D perhaps matching TRBD2 (5 bases). From germline, CDR1 is SEHNR and CDR2 FQNEAQ (reference sequence). CDR3 length: 14 residues. V gave up 3 bases and J gave up 2 bases, with 11 bases separating them. The CDR3 DNA reads TGTGCCAGCAGCTTCACTAGTGCCCCCTACGAGCAGTACTTC. Its protein product is CASSFTSAPYEQYF.